This T cell receptor (beta chain) emerged from a study of shared clonotypes between healthy human individuals (dated by TCRdb to between 2020 and 2021). Describing the broader study: The cohort comprised a couple of women and a few men aged 18 to 49 years. Per donor, leukapheresis produced somewhere between about 0.8 and 9 billion PBMCs. Per donor, three plates each were used for CD4 naive and CD4 memory, two for CD8 naive, and one for CD8 memory. Different laboratories and diverse techniques were used to prepare libraries and sequence TCR repertoires, to increase sequencing depth and limit assay-specific biases. The study deeply sequenced blood TCR repertoires of several healthy adults to estimate repertoire size and the extent of clonotype sharing between individuals. The paper as a whole reports these results and caveats: Sampling was restricted to blood, and TCR repertoires in tissue are likely to differ from TCR repertoires in blood. Because the study included a small number of donors, the genetic and exposure-history diversity represented was limited. Based on pairwise subsampling, the degree of clonotype sharing among donors was expected to be affected by sequencing depth. Compared with non-shared clonotypes, clonotypes shared by all four sorted-subset donors had higher generation probabilities. Estimated clonotype richness was generally larger for naive than for memory subsets. Sharing across a few donors was observed for about 4.8% of naive CD4, less than 4% of naive CD8, 2% to 2.5% of memory CD4, and roughly 0.4% of memory CD8 clonotypes. Even with the large sequencing depth, rarefaction of the sorted-subset datasets indicated that sequencing was incomplete.

The germline V gene yields MGHRA for CDR1 and YSYEKL for CDR2. V is reduced by 0 bases and J by 1 base, leaving a spacing of 12 bases between them. The CDR3 has 16 amino acids, counting the end cysteine and phenylalanine. Only the CDR3 DNA stays, 48 bases, in frame from base 1. This clone was found once. Its binding antigen is unknown. No much larger clonotype is one base removed from it; base qualities were not supplied. TCR CDR3 regions were amplified from genomic DNA by multiplex PCR using the deep immunoSEQ assay. Extracted genomic DNA from each cell subset was spread evenly across all wells of several immunoSEQ 96-well plates, with each plate serving as a replicate. For sorted subsets, around 0.2 ug of genomic DNA, equivalent to some 30,000 T cell genomes, went into each replicate PCR. The purified libraries were quantified using a Qubit 3.0 fluorometer, sized with a Bioanalyzer 2100, and then quantified again using the KAPA Library Quantification kit. Every immunoSEQ 96-well plate was sequenced on a dedicated single-read 150-cycle Illumina NextSeq 550 flow cell. The original pipeline was this. Because the immunoSEQ output included only junctional sequences and no quality scores, the filtering could not be the same as the filtering used for full-length reads. To assign V/J genes and CDR3, sequences were annotated against IMGT germline references using PyIR, a Python wrapper for IgBLAST v1.9. Reads were removed for weak V/J assignments (E-value above 1e-6), missing CDR3, stop codons, out-of-frame junctions, or ambiguous translated residues. A V3J clonotype was defined by an identical inferred V gene, J gene, and CDR3 amino acid sequence. Percentage overlap between repertoires was computed as shared unique clonotypes divided by the size of the smaller repertoire. Three approaches were used to assess repertoire richness: RTK rarefaction, the Chao1 estimator, and Recon v2.1 estimates of unobserved clonotypes. Generation probabilities were computed with OLGA for all TCRbeta clonotypes obtained by the gDNA method from four donors. TCRdb carries this immuneACCESS record with in-frame sequences only. Its versions omit some clonotypes, under half of them owing to an unresolved V gene in the studies checked, with the rest unexplained. The DNA gave D and trimming, while V, J and clone size come from that table. Across this sample there are 2 million or so clones, with roughly 95% seen only once. The top ten hold 0.85% to 1.3% of the sample.

For the CD8 naive samples, CD45RO-negative cells were positively selected for CCR7, yielding a CD45RA+CCR7+ population from which TemRA cells were excluded. Donors were healthy HIV-negative adults with no recently reported acute infections or vaccinations. Only Caucasian adults living in Nashville, Tennessee, USA were represented among the donors. Blood was collected by leukapheresis, and PBMCs were isolated by Ficoll-Histopaque density gradient centrifugation and then cryopreserved in liquid nitrogen vapor phase. Analytical flow cytometry was used to check the purity and quantity of every magnetically sorted T cell population. From each sorted fraction, genomic DNA was isolated and quantified by UV absorbance on a Nanodrop 2000c.

Sequenced material: naive CD8+ T cells sorted from blood. Explained via the paper, the cell subset or site label denotes: CD45RA+CCR7+. The chain was built from TRBV4-1 and TRBJ2-5; the D region possibly corresponds to TRBD2 (6 bases align). The receptor's source is a man between 18 and 29 years old in good health. The base sequence is TGCGCCAGCAGCCAAGAGGGCGGGATTTTCCAAGAGACCCAGTACTTC. It specifies CASSQEGGIFQETQYF.